The next 12 T cell receptor beta chains were all read from a single sample in a study of T cell repertoires in cytomegalovirus infection. Each CDR3 protein is one row after TCRdb ran MiXCR on the reads. The sample includes roughly 920,000 distinct CDR3 sequences, around a third of them seen just once. The antigens of these receptors remain unknown. Sequencing used cultured CD8+ T cells from PBMCs, obtained from culture after CMV antigen stimulation. Source of these receptors: a human donor in good health (CMV status not recorded). Some clones in this sample may be carry-over from other donors' samples.

The rearrangement links TRBV6-6 to TRBJ2-5; no reliable D call. The ends were cut back, 7 bases at V and 4 bases at J, with 13 bases in the middle. CDR1 MNHNY and CDR2 SVGAGI come from the germline V gene (reference sequence). The CDR3 covers 13 residues. CDR3 residues: CASIEARTETQYF. The CDR3 region has the DNA TGTGCCAGCATTGAGGCTCGGACAGAGACCCAGTACTTC.

This clonotype has a count of ten or more. Here the CDR3 DNA reads TGTGCCAGCAGCTTATGGCAGGGGAGTGATCAGCCCCAGCATTTT. Residues: CASSLWQGSDQPQHF. This chain connects TRBV7-8 to TRBJ1-5, with D possibly being TRBD1 (6 bases). This CDR3 has 15 amino acids. Germline lookup yields CDR1 SGHVS and CDR2 FQNEAQ. Trimming stripped 2 bases from V and 5 bases from J, with 13 bases between.

The chain uses TRBV7-8 and TRBJ1-1, with D unresolved. V was clipped by 1 base and J by 9 bases, with 9 bases between them. The CDR3 sequence is 12 residues long. The germline CDR1 and CDR2 sequences are SGHVS and FQNEAQ. The CDR3 is CASSLERTKAFF. The CDR3 DNA follows: TGTGCCAGCAGCTTAGAACGGACTAAAGCTTTCTTT.

This chain joins TRBV6-6 and TRBJ1-2; the D is unclear. From germline, CDR1 is MNHNY and CDR2 SVGAGI (reference sequence). Trimming took off 8 bases at V and 0 bases at J, with 19 bases between the two ends. The CDR3 is 16 amino acids. DNA for the CDR3: TGTGCCAGCTCCGAAAGGAGAACCGATGCTAACTATGGCTACACCTTC. It encodes CASSERRTDANYGYTF.

The chain is built from TRBV6-2 or TRBV6-3 and TRBJ2-7; 7 nucleotides agree with TRBD1. Germline V CDR1 and CDR2: MNHEY, SVGEGT. The trim removed 5 bases at V and 6 bases at J, leaving 25 bases unmatched. The CDR3 loop spans 19 amino acids. The CDR3 reads CASSLRGPGWALGDPEQYV. CDR3 nucleotide sequence: TGTGCCAGCAGTCTAAGGGGGCCGGGATGGGCCCTGGGAGATCCCGAGCAGTACGTC.

The chain recombines TRBV9 with TRBJ1-1; no reliable D call. The CDR3 covers 16 residues. Trimming took 4 bases from V and 6 from J, leaving 22 bases between them. Germline lookup yields CDR1 SGDLS and CDR2 YYNGEE. The CDR3 loop reads CASSSPARGGLPEAFF. The CDR3 nucleotides are TGTGCCAGCAGCTCGCCCGCGAGAGGTGGGTTGCCTGAAGCTTTCTTT. Together with reference TRBV9 and TRBJ1-1, the CDR3 gives the full variable domain: DSGVTQTPKHLITATGQRVTLRCSPRSGDLSVYWYQQSLDQGLQFLIQYYNGEERAKGNILERFSAQQFPDLHSELNLSSLELGDSALYFCASSSPARGGLPEAFFGQGTRLTVV.

The chain carries TRBV2 and TRBJ1-6; a possible D gene is TRBD1 (5 bases). The CDR3 consists of 14 residues. V was cut by 8 bases and J by 6 bases, with 14 bases left in between. The germline V gene encodes CDR1 SNHLY and CDR2 FYNNEI. The CDR3 sequence is CASVGRRVNSPLHF. DNA for the CDR3: TGTGCCAGCGTCGGCCGCAGGGTTAATTCACCCCTCCACTTT.

This clonotype was seen more than once but under ten times. The V and J genes are TRBV27 and TRBJ1-1; D remains unclear. Germline V CDR1 and CDR2: MNHEY, SMNVEV (reference sequence). This CDR3 has 13 residues. V lost 8 bases and J 5 bases, leaving 15 bases between the germline ends. In DNA, the CDR3 is TGTGCCAGCCGAGAGGGTAGATGGACTGAAGCTTTCTTT. Translation: CASREGRWTEAFF.

This clonotype was observed a handful of times. V and J are TRBV7-9 and TRBJ1-6; unclear D gene. The CDR3 sequence is 15 residues long. Germline V gene sequence: CDR1 SEHNR, CDR2 FQNEAQ (reference sequence). Trimming removed 5 bases at V and 3 bases at J, with 11 bases between. CDR3 protein: CASSEDTNYNSPLHF. The CDR3 coding sequence is TGTGCCAGCAGCGAAGACACCAACTATAATTCACCCCTCCACTTT. Based on the CDR3 plus reference TRBV7-9 and TRBJ1-6, the full variable domain is DTGVSQNPRHKITKRGQNVTFRCDPISEHNRLYWYRQTLGQGPEFLTYFQNEAQLEKSRLLSDRFSAERPKGSFSTLEIQRTEQGDSAMYLCASSEDTNYNSPLHFGNGTRLTVT.

The chain recombines TRBV10-1 with TRBJ1-1, with 7 nucleotides matching TRBD1. Germline CDR1 and CDR2: WNHNN and SYGVQD (reference sequence). CDR3 size: 15 residues. The junction had 9 bases not matched to a gene; V was cut back by 6 bases and J by 2 bases. CDR3 nucleotide sequence: TGCGCCAGCAGCGGTATAAGAGGGGGCAACACTGAAGCTTTCTTT. Its translation: CASSGIRGGNTEAFF.

The V gene is TRBV4-1, the J gene TRBJ2-1; D unclear. CDR1 is MGHRA and CDR2 is YSYEKL in the germline V gene. V lost 1 base and J 5 bases, leaving 9 bases between the germline ends. This CDR3 is built from 14 residues. CDR3 in amino acids: CASSQVTKDNEQFF. The CDR3 region has the DNA TGCGCCAGCAGCCAAGTGACCAAAGACAATGAGCAGTTCTTC.

The chain uses TRBV11-2 and TRBJ2-5, with D tentatively TRBD2 (5 bases). With 4 bases removed from V and 2 bases from J, the gap between germline ends came to 17 bases. This CDR3 region has 16 residues. Germline V CDR1 and CDR2: SGHAT, FQNNGV. In nucleotides, the CDR3 is TGTGCCAGCAGCTCTTGGACTGGGAACCTTCAAGAGACCCAGTACTTC. Protein product: CASSSWTGNLQETQYF.